This is a list of T cell receptor beta chains from one sample in a study of blood T cell repertoires in COVID-19. Some clones are missing from TCRdb's copy, which holds only in-frame ones; the method was immunoSEQ multiplex PCR. The table has tens of thousands of clones, roughly 90% seen once. Sequenced sample: peripheral blood. The receptors here all came from a woman older than 75 with acute or convalescent COVID-19. Both conserved end residues are part of each CDR3. Fields, in order: clone size, J gene, V gene, D gene, CDR3 protein, CDR3 DNA. D genes are given only for firm matches. Clone sizes are given selectively: once, few, many, or a class where the clone is expanded.

clone size: .
J gene: TRBJ1-6
V gene: TRBV12-3/TRBV12-4
D gene: .
CDR3 protein: CASRQEGGSPLHF
CDR3 DNA: TGTGCCAGCCGCCAGGAGGGAGGTTCACCCCTCCACTTT

clone size: once
J gene: TRBJ2-5
V gene: TRBV5-1
D gene: .
CDR3 protein: CASSFFETQYF
CDR3 DNA: TGCGCCAGCAGCTTCTTCGAGACCCAGTACTTC

clone size: .
J gene: TRBJ1-5
V gene: TRBV7-6
D gene: .
CDR3 protein: CASSSATGNQPQHF
CDR3 DNA: TGTGCCAGCAGCTCCGCGACAGGCAATCAGCCCCAGCATTTT

clone size: .
J gene: TRBJ2-2
V gene: TRBV9
D gene: .
CDR3 protein: CASSARDSPGTGELFF
CDR3 DNA: TGTGCCAGCAGCGCCCGGGACTCCCCGGGGACCGGGGAGCTGTTTTTT

clone size: .
J gene: TRBJ2-5
V gene: TRBV11-3
D gene: .
CDR3 protein: CASTVGAREKETQYF
CDR3 DNA: TGTGCCAGCACGGTGGGGGCGAGGGAAAAAGAGACCCAGTACTTC

clone size: .
J gene: TRBJ2-1
V gene: TRBV11-3
D gene: TRBD2
CDR3 protein: CASSLVQRGGPEQFF
CDR3 DNA: TGTGCCAGCAGCTTAGTCCAGCGGGGGGGGCCTGAGCAGTTCTTC

clone size: .
J gene: TRBJ2-2
V gene: TRBV2
D gene: .
CDR3 protein: CASSAGGPGELFF
CDR3 DNA: TGTGCCAGCAGCGCCGGCGGCCCCGGGGAGCTGTTTTTT

clone size: .
J gene: TRBJ1-1
V gene: TRBV3-1/TRBV3-2
D gene: TRBD1
CDR3 protein: CASSQADRWRDTEAFF
CDR3 DNA: TGTGCCAGCAGCCAAGCGGACAGGTGGCGGGACACTGAAGCTTTCTTT

clone size: .
J gene: TRBJ1-4
V gene: TRBV2
D gene: TRBD1
CDR3 protein: CASNPGTGSEKLFF
CDR3 DNA: TGTGCCAGCAATCCCGGGACAGGGAGTGAAAAACTGTTTTTT

clone size: .
J gene: TRBJ2-3
V gene: TRBV9
D gene: .
CDR3 protein: CASSLRQFTDTQYF
CDR3 DNA: TGTGCCAGCAGCCTCAGACAGTTCACAGATACGCAGTATTTT

clone size: .
J gene: TRBJ2-3
V gene: TRBV12-5
D gene: TRBD1
CDR3 protein: CASGLGDSTFTDTQYF
CDR3 DNA: TGTGCTAGTGGTTTGGGGGACAGCACATTCACAGATACGCAGTATTTT

clone size: .
J gene: TRBJ1-2
V gene: TRBV18
D gene: TRBD1
CDR3 protein: CASSPTTGGSQGYTF
CDR3 DNA: TGTGCCAGCTCACCTACGACAGGGGGCAGTCAGGGCTACACCTTC

clone size: .
J gene: TRBJ2-5
V gene: TRBV27
D gene: TRBD1
CDR3 protein: CASSFQGAGETQYF
CDR3 DNA: TGTGCCAGCAGTTTTCAGGGGGCGGGAGAGACCCAGTACTTC

clone size: .
J gene: TRBJ1-1
V gene: TRBV30
D gene: .
CDR3 protein: CAWSVERATEAFF
CDR3 DNA: TGTGCCTGGAGTGTAGAACGAGCGACTGAAGCTTTCTTT

clone size: .
J gene: TRBJ2-1
V gene: TRBV19
D gene: TRBD1
CDR3 protein: CASSTGTGGAYNEQFF
CDR3 DNA: TGTGCCAGTAGTACCGGGACAGGGGGCGCCTACAATGAGCAGTTCTTC

clone size: .
J gene: TRBJ1-2
V gene: TRBV5-5
D gene: TRBD1
CDR3 protein: CASSLGQGSWDGYTF
CDR3 DNA: TGTGCCAGCAGCTTGGGACAGGGTTCGTGGGATGGCTACACCTTC

clone size: .
J gene: TRBJ2-1
V gene: TRBV6-6
D gene: TRBD1
CDR3 protein: CASSSAAGGRDEQFF
CDR3 DNA: TGTGCCAGCAGTTCTGCGGCAGGGGGCAGGGATGAGCAGTTCTTC

clone size: .
J gene: TRBJ2-7
V gene: TRBV6-1
D gene: TRBD1
CDR3 protein: CASSGQGALGTYEQYF
CDR3 DNA: TGTGCCAGCAGTGGACAGGGGGCCCTAGGGACCTACGAGCAGTACTTC

clone size: few
J gene: TRBJ1-2
V gene: TRBV6-5
D gene: .
CDR3 protein: CASQGRTNYGYTF
CDR3 DNA: TGTGCCAGCCAGGGCCGGACTAACTATGGCTACACCTTC

clone size: few
J gene: TRBJ1-5
V gene: TRBV5-5
D gene: .
CDR3 protein: CASSFTAGYNQPQHF
CDR3 DNA: TGTGCCAGCAGCTTTACGGCAGGGTACAATCAGCCCCAGCATTTT

clone size: .
J gene: TRBJ1-6
V gene: TRBV5-4
D gene: TRBD1
CDR3 protein: CASSRGQGSPGSPLHF
CDR3 DNA: TGTGCCAGCAGCAGGGGACAGGGATCCCCGGGATCACCCCTCCACTTT

clone size: .
J gene: TRBJ1-4
V gene: TRBV4-1
D gene: .
CDR3 protein: CASRKTGPTNEKLFF
CDR3 DNA: TGCGCCAGCAGGAAGACAGGACCAACTAATGAAAAACTGTTTTTT

clone size: once
J gene: TRBJ1-5
V gene: TRBV6-5
D gene: TRBD1
CDR3 protein: CASSKGQELQPQHF
CDR3 DNA: TGTGCCAGCAGTAAGGGACAGGAACTTCAGCCCCAGCATTTT

clone size: .
J gene: TRBJ1-6
V gene: TRBV9
D gene: .
CDR3 protein: CASNPGTYNSPLHF
CDR3 DNA: TGTGCCAGCAACCCGGGAACCTATAATTCACCCCTCCACTTT

clone size: .
J gene: TRBJ1-1
V gene: TRBV28
D gene: TRBD1
CDR3 protein: CASSSWTGGGLNTEAFF
CDR3 DNA: TGTGCCAGCAGTTCTTGGACAGGGGGGGGCCTTAACACTGAAGCTTTCTTT

clone size: once
J gene: TRBJ2-7
V gene: TRBV27
D gene: TRBD1
CDR3 protein: CASSSHRGPYEQYF
CDR3 DNA: TGTGCCAGCAGTTCCCACAGGGGCCCCTACGAGCAGTACTTC

clone size: .
J gene: TRBJ2-2
V gene: TRBV5-1
D gene: .
CDR3 protein: CASSLTGNTGELFF
CDR3 DNA: TGCGCCAGCAGCTTGACAGGGAACACCGGGGAGCTGTTTTTT

clone size: .
J gene: TRBJ2-2
V gene: TRBV7-9
D gene: .
CDR3 protein: CASSDGNRENTGELFF
CDR3 DNA: TGTGCCAGCAGCGACGGCAACAGGGAGAACACCGGGGAGCTGTTTTTT

clone size: .
J gene: TRBJ2-5
V gene: TRBV7-9
D gene: .
CDR3 protein: CASSLGVRHSQETQYF
CDR3 DNA: TGTGCCAGCAGCTTAGGAGTCAGACACTCCCAAGAGACCCAGTACTTC

clone size: .
J gene: TRBJ1-1
V gene: TRBV6-5
D gene: .
CDR3 protein: CASSYSGGDTEAFF
CDR3 DNA: TGTGCCAGCAGTTACTCGGGGGGGGACACTGAAGCTTTCTTT

clone size: .
J gene: TRBJ1-1
V gene: TRBV29-1
D gene: TRBD1
CDR3 protein: CSARRDSGFYTEAFF
CDR3 DNA: TGCAGCGCCCGCCGGGACAGTGGGTTTTACACTGAAGCTTTCTTT

clone size: .
J gene: TRBJ2-7
V gene: TRBV19
D gene: .
CDR3 protein: CASSLGAGGYEQYF
CDR3 DNA: TGTGCCAGTAGTCTGGGGGCAGGGGGGTACGAGCAGTACTTC

clone size: .
J gene: TRBJ2-7
V gene: TRBV4-1
D gene: .
CDR3 protein: CASSQVVHSYEQYF
CDR3 DNA: TGCGCCAGCAGCCAAGTCGTACACTCCTACGAGCAGTACTTC

clone size: .
J gene: TRBJ1-2
V gene: TRBV7-9
D gene: .
CDR3 protein: CASSDTGPYGYTF
CDR3 DNA: TGTGCCAGCAGCGATACAGGACCCTATGGCTACACCTTC

clone size: .
J gene: TRBJ1-2
V gene: TRBV7-8
D gene: .
CDR3 protein: CASSLGGMQGYGYTF
CDR3 DNA: TGTGCCAGCAGCTTAGGGGGGATGCAGGGGTATGGCTACACCTTC

clone size: once
J gene: TRBJ1-1
V gene: TRBV24-1
D gene: .
CDR3 protein: CATSGTAGAGGAFF
CDR3 DNA: TGTGCCACTTCCGGGACCGCCGGGGCGGGAGGAGCTTTCTTT

clone size: .
J gene: TRBJ1-2
V gene: TRBV24-1
D gene: .
CDR3 protein: CATGQGRGYTF
CDR3 DNA: TGTGCCACCGGGCAGGGTCGTGGCTACACCTTC

clone size: .
J gene: TRBJ1-2
V gene: TRBV6-5
D gene: TRBD1
CDR3 protein: CASSSPATGINYGYTF
CDR3 DNA: TGTGCCAGCAGTTCCCCGGCGACAGGGATAAACTATGGCTACACCTTC

clone size: once
J gene: TRBJ2-5
V gene: TRBV7-8
D gene: .
CDR3 protein: CASSFRSHPETQYF
CDR3 DNA: TGTGCCAGCAGTTTCAGGTCCCACCCAGAGACCCAGTACTTC

clone size: .
J gene: TRBJ1-2
V gene: TRBV24-1
D gene: TRBD1
CDR3 protein: CATSDPQGGNYGYTF
CDR3 DNA: TGTGCCACCAGTGATCCACAGGGGGGAAACTATGGCTACACCTTC

clone size: .
J gene: TRBJ1-2
V gene: TRBV3-1/TRBV3-2
D gene: TRBD1
CDR3 protein: CASSQGGLGQGYHTF
CDR3 DNA: TGTGCCAGCAGCCAAGGGGGTCTTGGACAGGGGTATCACACCTTC

clone size: .
J gene: TRBJ2-3
V gene: TRBV14
D gene: TRBD1
CDR3 protein: CASSQGTGPRTDTQYF
CDR3 DNA: TGTGCCAGCAGCCAGGGGACAGGGCCCCGCACAGATACGCAGTATTTT

clone size: .
J gene: TRBJ1-2
V gene: TRBV2
D gene: .
CDR3 protein: CASSESWSLGYTF
CDR3 DNA: TGTGCCAGCAGTGAAAGCTGGTCCTTGGGCTACACCTTC

clone size: .
J gene: TRBJ1-6
V gene: TRBV15
D gene: .
CDR3 protein: CATSRGVTGDRNSPLHF
CDR3 DNA: TGTGCCACCAGCCGGGGGGTGACCGGAGACAGAAATTCACCCCTCCACTTT

clone size: .
J gene: TRBJ1-3
V gene: TRBV5-1
D gene: .
CDR3 protein: CASSLEVKDIGNTIYF
CDR3 DNA: TGCGCCAGCAGCTTGGAGGTAAAGGACATTGGAAACACCATATATTTT

clone size: .
J gene: TRBJ2-5
V gene: TRBV5-1
D gene: TRBD2
CDR3 protein: CASKASGGAGETQYF
CDR3 DNA: TGCGCCAGCAAGGCTAGCGGGGGGGCCGGGGAGACCCAGTACTTC

clone size: few
J gene: TRBJ1-1
V gene: TRBV18
D gene: TRBD1
CDR3 protein: CASSRQGRTEAFF
CDR3 DNA: TGTGCCAGCTCACGACAGGGACGGACTGAAGCTTTCTTT

clone size: .
J gene: TRBJ2-1
V gene: TRBV5-8
D gene: .
CDR3 protein: CASSGWGRFGNEQFF
CDR3 DNA: TGTGCCAGCAGCGGTTGGGGGCGGTTTGGGAATGAGCAGTTCTTC

clone size: .
J gene: TRBJ2-1
V gene: TRBV24-1
D gene: .
CDR3 protein: CATSESGWKNNEQFF
CDR3 DNA: TGTGCCACCAGTGAGTCAGGTTGGAAAAACAATGAGCAGTTCTTC

clone size: .
J gene: TRBJ2-5
V gene: TRBV7-8
D gene: .
CDR3 protein: CASSYLAFRGETQYF
CDR3 DNA: TGTGCCAGCAGCTATTTAGCGTTCCGAGGGGAGACCCAGTACTTC

clone size: .
J gene: TRBJ2-7
V gene: TRBV19
D gene: .
CDR3 protein: CASSISGVREQYF
CDR3 DNA: TGTGCCAGTAGTATATCAGGGGTCCGCGAGCAGTACTTC